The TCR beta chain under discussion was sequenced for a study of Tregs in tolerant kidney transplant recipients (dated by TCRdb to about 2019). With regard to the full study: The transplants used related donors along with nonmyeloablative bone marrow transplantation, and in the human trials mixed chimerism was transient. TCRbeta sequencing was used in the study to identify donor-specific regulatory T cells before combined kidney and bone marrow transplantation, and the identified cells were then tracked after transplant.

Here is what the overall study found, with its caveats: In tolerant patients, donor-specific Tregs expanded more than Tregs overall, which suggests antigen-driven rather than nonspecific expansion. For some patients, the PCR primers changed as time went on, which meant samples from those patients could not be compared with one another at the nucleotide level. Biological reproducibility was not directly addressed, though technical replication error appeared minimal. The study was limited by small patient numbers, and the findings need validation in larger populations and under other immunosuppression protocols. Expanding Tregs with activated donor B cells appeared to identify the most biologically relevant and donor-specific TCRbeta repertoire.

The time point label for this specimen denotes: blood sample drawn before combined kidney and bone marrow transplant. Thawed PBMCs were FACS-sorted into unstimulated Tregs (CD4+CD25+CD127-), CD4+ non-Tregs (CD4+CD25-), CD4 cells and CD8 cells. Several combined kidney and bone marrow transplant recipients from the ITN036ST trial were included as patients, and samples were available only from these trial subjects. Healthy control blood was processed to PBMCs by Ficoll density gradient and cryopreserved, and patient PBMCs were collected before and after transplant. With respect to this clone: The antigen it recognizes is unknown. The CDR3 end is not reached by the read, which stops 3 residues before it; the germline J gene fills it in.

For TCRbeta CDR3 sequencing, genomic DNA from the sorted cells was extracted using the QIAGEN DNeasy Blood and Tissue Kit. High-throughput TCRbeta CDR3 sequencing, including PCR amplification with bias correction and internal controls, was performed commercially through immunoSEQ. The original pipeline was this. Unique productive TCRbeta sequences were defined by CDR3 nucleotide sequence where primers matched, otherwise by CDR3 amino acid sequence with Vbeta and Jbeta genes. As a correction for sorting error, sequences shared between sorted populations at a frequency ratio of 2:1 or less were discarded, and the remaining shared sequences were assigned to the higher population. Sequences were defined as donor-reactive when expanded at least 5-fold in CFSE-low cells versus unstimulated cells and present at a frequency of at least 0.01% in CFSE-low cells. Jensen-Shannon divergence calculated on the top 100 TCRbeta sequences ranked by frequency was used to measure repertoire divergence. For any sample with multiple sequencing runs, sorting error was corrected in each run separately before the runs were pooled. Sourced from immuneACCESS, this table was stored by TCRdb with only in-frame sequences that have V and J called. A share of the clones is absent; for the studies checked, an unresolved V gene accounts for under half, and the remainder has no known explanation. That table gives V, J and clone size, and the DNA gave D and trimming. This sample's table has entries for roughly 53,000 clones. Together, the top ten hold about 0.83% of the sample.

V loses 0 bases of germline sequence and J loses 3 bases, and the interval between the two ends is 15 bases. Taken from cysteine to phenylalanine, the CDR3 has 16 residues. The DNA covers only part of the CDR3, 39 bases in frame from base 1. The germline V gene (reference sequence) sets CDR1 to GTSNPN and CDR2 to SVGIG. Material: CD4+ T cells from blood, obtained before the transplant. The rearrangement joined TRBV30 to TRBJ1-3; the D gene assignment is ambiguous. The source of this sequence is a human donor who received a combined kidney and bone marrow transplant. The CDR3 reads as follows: CAWSVLSGVVGNTIYF. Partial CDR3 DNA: TGTGCCTGGAGTGTACTTTCCGGGGTCGTTGGAAACACC.